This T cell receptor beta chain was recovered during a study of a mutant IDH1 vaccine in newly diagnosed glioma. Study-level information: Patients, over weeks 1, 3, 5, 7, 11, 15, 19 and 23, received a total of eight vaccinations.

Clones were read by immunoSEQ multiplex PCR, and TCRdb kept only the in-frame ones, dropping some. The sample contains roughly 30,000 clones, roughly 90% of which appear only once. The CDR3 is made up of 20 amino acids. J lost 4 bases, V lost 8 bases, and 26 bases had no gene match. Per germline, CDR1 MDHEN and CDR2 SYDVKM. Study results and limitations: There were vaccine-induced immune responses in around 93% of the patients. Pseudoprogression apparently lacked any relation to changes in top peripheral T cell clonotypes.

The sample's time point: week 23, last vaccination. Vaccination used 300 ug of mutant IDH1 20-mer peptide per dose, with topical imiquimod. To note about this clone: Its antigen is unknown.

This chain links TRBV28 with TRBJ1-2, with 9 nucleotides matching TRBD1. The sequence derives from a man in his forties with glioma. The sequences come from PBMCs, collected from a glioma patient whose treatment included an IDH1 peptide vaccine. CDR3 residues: CASPCKAGESDRGGFYGYTF. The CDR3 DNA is TGTGCCAGCCCCTGCAAAGCTGGCGAGTCGGACAGGGGAGGATTCTATGGCTACACCTTC.